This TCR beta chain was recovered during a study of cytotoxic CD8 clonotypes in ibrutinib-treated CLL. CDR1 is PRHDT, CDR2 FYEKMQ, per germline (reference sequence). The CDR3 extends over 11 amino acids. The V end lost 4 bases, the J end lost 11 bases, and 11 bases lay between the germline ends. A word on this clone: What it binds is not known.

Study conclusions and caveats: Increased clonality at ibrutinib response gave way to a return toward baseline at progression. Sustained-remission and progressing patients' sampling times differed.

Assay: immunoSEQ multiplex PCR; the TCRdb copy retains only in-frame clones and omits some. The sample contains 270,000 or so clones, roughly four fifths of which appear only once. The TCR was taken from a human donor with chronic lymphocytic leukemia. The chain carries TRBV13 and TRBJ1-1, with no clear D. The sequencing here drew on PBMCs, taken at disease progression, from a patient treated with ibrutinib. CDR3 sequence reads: CASSYPLGAFF. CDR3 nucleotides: TGTGCCAGCAGCTACCCCCTGGGGGCTTTCTTT. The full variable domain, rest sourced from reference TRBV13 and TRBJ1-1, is AAGVIQSPRHLIKEKRETATLKCYPIPRHDTVYWYQQGPGQDPQFLISFYEKMQSDKGSIPDRFSAQQFSDYHSELNMSSLELGDSALYFCASSYPLGAFFGQGTRLTVV.